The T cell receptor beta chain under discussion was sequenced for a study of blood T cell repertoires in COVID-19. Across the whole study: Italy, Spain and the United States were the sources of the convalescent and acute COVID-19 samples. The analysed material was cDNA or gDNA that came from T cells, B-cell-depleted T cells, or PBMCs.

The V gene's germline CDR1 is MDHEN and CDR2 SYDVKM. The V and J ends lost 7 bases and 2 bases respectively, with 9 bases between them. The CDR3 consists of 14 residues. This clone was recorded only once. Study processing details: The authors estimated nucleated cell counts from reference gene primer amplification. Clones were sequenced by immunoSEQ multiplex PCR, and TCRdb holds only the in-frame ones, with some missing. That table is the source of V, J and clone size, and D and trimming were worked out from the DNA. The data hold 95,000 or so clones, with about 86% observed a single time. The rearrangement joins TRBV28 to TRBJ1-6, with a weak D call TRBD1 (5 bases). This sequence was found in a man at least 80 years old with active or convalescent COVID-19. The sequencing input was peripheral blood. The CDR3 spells CASNGGAYNSPLHF. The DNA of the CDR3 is TGTGCCAGCAACGGAGGGGCCTATAATTCACCCCTCCACTTT. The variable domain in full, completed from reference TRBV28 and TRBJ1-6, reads DVKVTQSSRYLVKRTGEKVFLECVQDMDHENMFWYRQDPGLGLRLIYFSYDVKMKEKGDIPEGYSVSREKKERFSLILESASTNQTSMYLCASNGGAYNSPLHFGNGTRLTVT.